Listed below are T cell receptor beta chains from one sample, sequenced in a study of HIV-infected patients and healthy controls. MiXCR, applied by TCRdb to the 5' RACE reads, yields one record per CDR3 protein. Seen here are 17,000 or so distinct CDR3 sequences, approximately 5.8% observed once, and the top ten hold 1.9%. The sample was blood. These receptors were collected from an adult in good health. Each CDR3 is given with its conserved first and last residue. The D gene is left open where the match is weak. The size of a clone is reported for some rows only, either as once, few or many, or as a class for expanded clones.

CDR3 DNA,CDR3 protein,clone size,V gene,J gene,D gene
TGTGCCAGCAGCCAAACGCTCCCTGACAGGGAGCAGTTCTTC,CASSQTLPDREQFF,many,TRBV14,TRBJ2-1,.
TGCAGCGTCGCAACTAGCACAGATACGCAGTATTTT,CSVATSTDTQYF,many,TRBV29-1,TRBJ2-3,.
TGTGCTAGCAGCCAAGGGACAGGGGGCTTCACAGATACGCAGTATTTT,CASSQGTGGFTDTQYF,many,TRBV7-7,TRBJ2-3,TRBD1
TGTGCCAGCAGCGAGGGGCCCGGACAGACCCAGTACTTC,CASSEGPGQTQYF,many,TRBV5-4,TRBJ2-5,.
TGTGCCATCAGGCCCCCACTAGGAGACGTTGGCTCAGATACGCAGTATTTT,CAIRPPLGDVGSDTQYF,medium-sized,TRBV10-3,TRBJ2-3,.
TGCGCCAGCAGCTTGTCGATCTCACGGACTGAAGCTTTCTTT,CASSLSISRTEAFF,many,TRBV5-1,TRBJ1-1,.
TGCAGTGCCCAGGACTCCTCAGCTAACTATGGCTACACCTTC,CSAQDSSANYGYTF,.,TRBV20-1,TRBJ1-2,.
TGCAGCGTTGAAGATCGCCAGGGTGGGGCCTCAGATACGCAGTATTTT,CSVEDRQGGASDTQYF,medium-sized,TRBV29-1,TRBJ2-3,.
TGTGCCAGCAGTGATCAGGGAGGCGCAGATACGCAGTATTTT,CASSDQGGADTQYF,.,TRBV2,TRBJ2-3,.
TGTGCCAGCAGCTTAGAGGGAGGGGGGCCTAGCACAGATACGCAGTATTTT,CASSLEGGGPSTDTQYF,few,TRBV7-2,TRBJ2-3,.
TGTGCCAGCAGCTTTAGTAGCACAGATACGCAGTATTTT,CASSFSSTDTQYF,.,TRBV7-9,TRBJ2-3,.
TGTGCCAGCAGCTTGGTCGGTTCTCGGGAAGCTTTCTTT,CASSLVGSREAFF,many,TRBV5-6,TRBJ1-1,.
TGTGCCACCAGCAGAGATTTAGGGATTCGAGGAGATGGCTACACCTTC,CATSRDLGIRGDGYTF,many,TRBV15,TRBJ1-2,.
TGCAGTGCCTTCGGGACTAGCACAGATACGCAGTATTTT,CSAFGTSTDTQYF,.,TRBV20-1,TRBJ2-3,.
TGTGCCAGCACCCAGCGGTCCTCCAACGAAAAACTGTTTTTT,CASTQRSSNEKLFF,many,TRBV6-6,TRBJ1-4,.
TGTGCCAGCAGCTTGGTACCCAGGGGTAACACTGAAGCTTTCTTT,CASSLVPRGNTEAFF,.,TRBV5-6,TRBJ1-1,.
TGCGCCAGCAGTGAAGAGTACAGGCCAGATACGCAGTATTTT,CASSEEYRPDTQYF,many,TRBV10-2,TRBJ2-3,.
TGTGCCAGCAGTTTATCTGGACCGAACTATGGCTACACCTTC,CASSLSGPNYGYTF,many,TRBV27,TRBJ1-2,.
TGTGCCAGCAGCTTGGCGGACAGGGGTGCCGATTCACCCCTCCACTTT,CASSLADRGADSPLHF,many,TRBV5-4,TRBJ1-6,TRBD1
TGTGCCATCAGTGAGGGTCCAGGGGAAAACTATGGCTACACCTTC,CAISEGPGENYGYTF,many,TRBV10-3,TRBJ1-2,.
TGTGCCAGCAGCTTGTCGCGGGTCGCACCAAGTTCAGATACGCAGTATTTT,CASSLSRVAPSSDTQYF,.,TRBV5-6,TRBJ2-3,.
TGTGCCAGCAGTTCAATTGGGACGGCTAACACTGAAGCTTTCTTT,CASSSIGTANTEAFF,medium-sized,TRBV28,TRBJ1-1,.
TGTGCCAGCAGCTTAGGCCGGGCGTCCATCTATGGCTACACCTTC,CASSLGRASIYGYTF,many,TRBV7-2,TRBJ1-2,.
TGTGCCAGCTCTCGTACCTCCTGGCTAGCGGGGACCCAAGAGACCCAGTACTTC,CASSRTSWLAGTQETQYF,many,TRBV18,TRBJ2-5,TRBD2
TGTGCCAGCAGCGCGGGACTAGCGGGCCAAGAGACCCAGTACTTC,CASSAGLAGQETQYF,medium-sized,TRBV7-2,TRBJ2-5,TRBD2
TGTGCCAGCAGCGAGAGATACCCCCAAGAGACCCAGTACTTC,CASSERYPQETQYF,.,TRBV7-2,TRBJ2-5,.
TGTGCCAGTAGCCTTATGACAGGGGGTGCGGATACGCAGTATTTT,CASSLMTGGADTQYF,many,TRBV19,TRBJ2-3,TRBD1
TGTGCCAGCAGCGCAACACAAGAGACCCAGTACTTC,CASSATQETQYF,many,TRBV3-1,TRBJ2-5,.